These T cell receptor beta chains were read from a single sample in a study of T-cell memory formation after mild COVID-19. TCRdb recomputed calls from the 5' RACE reads with MiXCR, one row per CDR3 protein. Found here are around 390,000 distinct CDR3 sequences, 15% to 20% of them singletons; the top ten hold about 22%. Sequenced: PBMCs or a T cell subset sorted from them (not recorded which). The receptors here all came from a man between 18 and 29 years old who had mild COVID-19 (a few samples of this study predate the infection). Cell type and time point are not known. Each CDR3 is given with its conserved first and last residue.

V gene: TRBV7-9
CDR3 protein: CASSMGALGTGELFF

V gene: TRBV12-3/TRBV12-4
CDR3 protein: CASSLGLRGQGATDTQYF

V gene: TRBV25-1
CDR3 protein: CASSASRGSTDTQYF

V gene: TRBV12-3/TRBV12-4
CDR3 protein: CASSFFRDEQFF

V gene: TRBV7-2
CDR3 protein: CASSPGRWSDTQYF

V gene: TRBV9
CDR3 protein: CASSVGQGPTDTQYF

V gene: TRBV7-9
CDR3 protein: CASSPGRYSNQPQHF

V gene: TRBV11-1
CDR3 protein: CASSLRHGYEQYF

V gene: TRBV28
CDR3 protein: CASSLCCRGPKTQYF

V gene: TRBV5-1
CDR3 protein: CASSPGTITEAFF

V gene: TRBV5-4
CDR3 protein: CASSLGQLNSPLHF

V gene: TRBV5-1
CDR3 protein: CASRDSYGYTF

V gene: TRBV20-1
CDR3 protein: CSARQGTYEQYF

V gene: TRBV6-2/TRBV6-3
CDR3 protein: CASTARGAGQFF

V gene: TRBV7-3
CDR3 protein: CASRPTGSGSTEAFF

V gene: TRBV12-3/TRBV12-4
CDR3 protein: CASSPVNWGRWPGYTF

V gene: TRBV18
CDR3 protein: CASSPAGTANTGELFF

V gene: TRBV18
CDR3 protein: CASSPSREDNEKLFF

V gene: TRBV5-1
CDR3 protein: CASSLEGRDPYGYTF

V gene: TRBV6-6
CDR3 protein: CASSYSSIGGKNIQYF

V gene: TRBV29-1
CDR3 protein: CSVEGTGANVLTF

V gene: TRBV7-2
CDR3 protein: CASSPGFSREKLFF

V gene: TRBV7-2
CDR3 protein: CASSLAGFGAANTGELFF

V gene: TRBV6-6
CDR3 protein: CASNWVEQETQYF

V gene: TRBV20-1
CDR3 protein: CSAQRTSGIQETQYF

V gene: TRBV5-1
CDR3 protein: CASSYPSRVETQYF

V gene: TRBV7-2
CDR3 protein: CASSLMTGGSGNTIYF

V gene: TRBV6-6
CDR3 protein: CASSVQGSSYEQYF

V gene: TRBV7-2
CDR3 protein: CASSLDRLNEKLFF

V gene: TRBV7-9
CDR3 protein: CASSLVRTGINEQFF

V gene: TRBV28
CDR3 protein: CASSPQGAGGNTIYF

V gene: TRBV10-3
CDR3 protein: CAIGREYEQYF

V gene: TRBV5-1
CDR3 protein: CASSPGGQATGYTF

V gene: TRBV28
CDR3 protein: CASSPLAGEIFNEQFF

V gene: TRBV20-1
CDR3 protein: CSARASGTGVSNQPQHF

V gene: TRBV9
CDR3 protein: CASSPRGGVGETQYF

V gene: TRBV29-1
CDR3 protein: CSVEDQGETQYF

V gene: TRBV7-3
CDR3 protein: CASSALGATGELFF

V gene: TRBV4-3
CDR3 protein: CASSQGGVAFF

V gene: TRBV7-2
CDR3 protein: CASSLGDRGPNTQYF

V gene: TRBV27
CDR3 protein: CASSPATGGFYEQYF

V gene: TRBV29-1
CDR3 protein: CSVEDKWRGTDTQYF

V gene: TRBV6-2/TRBV6-3
CDR3 protein: CASSAPLKQFF

V gene: TRBV10-3
CDR3 protein: CAITPQGDLGYTF

V gene: TRBV15
CDR3 protein: CATSRAAGELFF

V gene: TRBV7-7
CDR3 protein: CASSSLAGAPTDTQYF

V gene: TRBV7-6
CDR3 protein: CASSRPAGSNTEAFF